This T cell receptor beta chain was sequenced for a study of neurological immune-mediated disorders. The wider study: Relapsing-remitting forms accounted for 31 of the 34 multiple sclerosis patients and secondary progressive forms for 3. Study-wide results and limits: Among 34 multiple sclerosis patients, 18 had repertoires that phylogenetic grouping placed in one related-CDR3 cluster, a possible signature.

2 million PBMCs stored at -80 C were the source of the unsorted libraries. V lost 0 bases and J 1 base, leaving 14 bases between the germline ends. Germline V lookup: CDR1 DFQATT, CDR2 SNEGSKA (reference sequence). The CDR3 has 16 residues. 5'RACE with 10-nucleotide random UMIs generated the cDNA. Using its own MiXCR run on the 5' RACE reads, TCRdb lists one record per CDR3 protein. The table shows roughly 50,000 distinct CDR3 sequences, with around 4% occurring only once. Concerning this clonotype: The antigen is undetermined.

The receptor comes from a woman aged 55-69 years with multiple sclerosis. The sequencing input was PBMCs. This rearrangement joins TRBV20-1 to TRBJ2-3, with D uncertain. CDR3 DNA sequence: TGCAGTGCTAGAGATAGGCGGTCGGCCCGCACAGATACGCAGTATTTT. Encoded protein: CSARDRRSARTDTQYF.